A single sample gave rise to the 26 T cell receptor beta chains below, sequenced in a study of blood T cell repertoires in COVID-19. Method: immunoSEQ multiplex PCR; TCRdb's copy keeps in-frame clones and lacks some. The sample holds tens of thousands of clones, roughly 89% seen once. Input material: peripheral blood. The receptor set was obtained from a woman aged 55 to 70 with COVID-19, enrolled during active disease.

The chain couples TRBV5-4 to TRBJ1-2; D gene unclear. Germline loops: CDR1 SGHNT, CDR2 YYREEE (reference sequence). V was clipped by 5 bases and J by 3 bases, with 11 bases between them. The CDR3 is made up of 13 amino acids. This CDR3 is CASSFGEYYGYTF. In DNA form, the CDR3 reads TGTGCCAGCAGTTTCGGAGAGTACTATGGCTACACCTTC.

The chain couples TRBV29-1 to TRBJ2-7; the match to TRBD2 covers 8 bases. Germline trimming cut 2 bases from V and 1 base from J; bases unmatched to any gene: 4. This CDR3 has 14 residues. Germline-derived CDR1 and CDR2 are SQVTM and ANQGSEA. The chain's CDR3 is CSVESERGSYEQYF. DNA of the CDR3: TGCAGCGTTGAATCCGAGCGGGGGTCCTACGAGCAGTACTTC.

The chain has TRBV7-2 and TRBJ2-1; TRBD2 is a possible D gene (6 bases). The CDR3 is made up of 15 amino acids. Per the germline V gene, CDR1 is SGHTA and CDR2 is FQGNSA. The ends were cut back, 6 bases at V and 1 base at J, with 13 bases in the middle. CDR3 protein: CASRSMGLSYNEQFF. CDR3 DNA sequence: TGTGCCAGCAGATCAATGGGACTGTCCTACAATGAGCAGTTCTTC.

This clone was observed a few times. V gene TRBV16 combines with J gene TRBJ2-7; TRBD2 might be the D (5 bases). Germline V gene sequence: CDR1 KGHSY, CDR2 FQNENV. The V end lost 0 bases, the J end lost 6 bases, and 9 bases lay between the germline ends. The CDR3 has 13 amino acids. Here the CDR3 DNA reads TGTGCCAGCAGCCAATCAAGTCGGGGCGAGCAGTACTTC. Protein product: CASSQSSRGEQYF.

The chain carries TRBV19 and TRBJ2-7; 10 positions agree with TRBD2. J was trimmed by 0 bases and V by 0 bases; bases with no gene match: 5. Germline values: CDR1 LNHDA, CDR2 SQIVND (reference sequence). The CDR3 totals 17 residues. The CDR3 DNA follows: TGTGCCAGTAGTATAGAGGCCACTAGCGGGGTCTCCTACGAGCAGTACTTC. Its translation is CASSIEATSGVSYEQYF.

The CDR3 DNA reads TGTGCCAGCAGTTACTCGAATGCCGGCACCGGGGAGCTGTTTTTT. This translates into CASSYSNAGTGELFF. This sequence joins TRBV6-5 and TRBJ2-2; D uncertain. Deletions cut 0 bases from V and 4 bases from J, with 9 bases between. Germline V CDR1 and CDR2: MNHEY, SVGAGI. CDR3 length: 15 residues.

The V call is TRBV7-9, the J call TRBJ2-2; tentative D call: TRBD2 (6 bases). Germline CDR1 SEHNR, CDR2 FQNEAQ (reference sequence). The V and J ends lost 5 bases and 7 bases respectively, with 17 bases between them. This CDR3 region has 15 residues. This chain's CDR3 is CASSRGTGESGELFF. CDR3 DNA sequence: TGTGCCAGCAGCCGGGGGACGGGAGAGAGCGGGGAGCTGTTTTTT.

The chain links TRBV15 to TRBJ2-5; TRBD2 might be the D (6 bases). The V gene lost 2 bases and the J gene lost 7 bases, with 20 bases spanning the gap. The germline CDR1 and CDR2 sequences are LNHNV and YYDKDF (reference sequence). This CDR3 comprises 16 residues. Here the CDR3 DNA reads TGTGCCACCAGCAGATCAAGTACCGGCCTCGGGGGGACCCAGTACTTC. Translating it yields CATSRSSTGLGGTQYF.

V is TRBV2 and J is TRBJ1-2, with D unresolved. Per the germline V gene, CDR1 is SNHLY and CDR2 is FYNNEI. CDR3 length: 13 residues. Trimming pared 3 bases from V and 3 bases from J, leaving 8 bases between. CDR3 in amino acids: CASSEGKYYGYTF. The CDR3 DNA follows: TGTGCCAGCAGTGAGGGCAAATACTATGGCTACACCTTC.

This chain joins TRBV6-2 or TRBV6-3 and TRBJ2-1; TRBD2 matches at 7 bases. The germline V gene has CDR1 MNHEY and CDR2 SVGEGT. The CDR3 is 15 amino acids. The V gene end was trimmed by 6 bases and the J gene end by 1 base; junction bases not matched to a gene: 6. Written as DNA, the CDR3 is TGTGCCAGCAGGCCTAGCGGAATTTCCTACAATGAGCAGTTCTTC. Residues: CASRPSGISYNEQFF.

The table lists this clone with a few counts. CDR3 in amino acids: CASSEGKGGQPQHF. For the CDR3, the DNA is TGTGCCAGCAGTGAAGGGAAGGGGGGGCAGCCCCAGCATTTT. The rearrangement uses TRBV2 and TRBJ1-5, with D possibly matching TRBD1 (6 bases). Germline V CDR1 and CDR2: SNHLY, FYNNEI. The CDR3 length is 14 residues. Trimming pared 1 base from V and 7 bases from J, leaving 11 bases between.

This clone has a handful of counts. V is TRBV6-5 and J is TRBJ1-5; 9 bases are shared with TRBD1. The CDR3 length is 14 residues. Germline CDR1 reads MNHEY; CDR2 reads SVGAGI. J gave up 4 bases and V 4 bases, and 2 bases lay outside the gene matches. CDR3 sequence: CASSSGQGNQPQHF. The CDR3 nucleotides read TGTGCCAGCAGTTCAGGACAGGGGAATCAGCCCCAGCATTTT.

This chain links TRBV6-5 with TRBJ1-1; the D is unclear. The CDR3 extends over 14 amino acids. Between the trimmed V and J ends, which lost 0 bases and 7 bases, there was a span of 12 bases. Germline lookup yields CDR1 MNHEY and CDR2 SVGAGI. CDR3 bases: TGTGCCAGCAGTTACTCGAGCGGGCGTCTTGAAGCTTTCTTT. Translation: CASSYSSGRLEAFF.

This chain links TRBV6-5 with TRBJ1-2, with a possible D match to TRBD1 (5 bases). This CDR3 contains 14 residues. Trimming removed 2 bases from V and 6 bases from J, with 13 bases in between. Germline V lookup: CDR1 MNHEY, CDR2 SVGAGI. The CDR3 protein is CASSYASGWNGYTF. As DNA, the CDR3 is TGTGCCAGCAGTTACGCTTCAGGGTGGAATGGCTACACCTTC.

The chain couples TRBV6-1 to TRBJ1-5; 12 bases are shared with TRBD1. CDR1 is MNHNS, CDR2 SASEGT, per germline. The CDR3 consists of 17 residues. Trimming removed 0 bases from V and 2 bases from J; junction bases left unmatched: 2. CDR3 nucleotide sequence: TGTGCCAGCAGTGAAGCGGGACAGGGGGCCGGCAATCAGCCCCAGCATTTT. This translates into CASSEAGQGAGNQPQHF.

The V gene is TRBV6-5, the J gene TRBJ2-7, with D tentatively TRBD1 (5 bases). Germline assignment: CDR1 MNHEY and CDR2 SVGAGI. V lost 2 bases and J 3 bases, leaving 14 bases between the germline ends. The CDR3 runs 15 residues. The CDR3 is CASSYVQGGGYEQYF. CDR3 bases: TGTGCCAGCAGTTACGTCCAGGGCGGCGGCTACGAGCAGTACTTC.

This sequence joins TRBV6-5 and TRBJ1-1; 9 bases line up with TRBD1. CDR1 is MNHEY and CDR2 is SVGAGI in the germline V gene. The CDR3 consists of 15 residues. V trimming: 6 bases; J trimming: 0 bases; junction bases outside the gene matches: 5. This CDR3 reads CASRAGTGLNTEAFF. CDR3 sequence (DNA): TGTGCCAGCAGGGCCGGGACAGGGTTGAACACTGAAGCTTTCTTT.

CDR3 DNA: TGCGCCAGCAGCTCCCAGGGGACCCGGGGCACCGGGGAGCTGTTTTTT. Translation: CASSSQGTRGTGELFF. The chain is built from TRBV5-1 and TRBJ2-2; D possibly corresponds to TRBD1 (6 bases). In germline, CDR1 is SGHRS, CDR2 YFSETQ. Trimming took 3 bases from V and 4 from J, leaving 16 bases between them. The CDR3 consists of 16 residues. The full variable domain, rest sourced from reference TRBV5-1 and TRBJ2-2, is KAGVTQTPRYLIKTRGQQVTLSCSPISGHRSVSWYQQTPGQGLQFLFEYFSETQRNKGNFPGRFSGRQFSNSRSEMNVSTLELGDSALYLCASSSQGTRGTGELFFGEGSRLTVL.

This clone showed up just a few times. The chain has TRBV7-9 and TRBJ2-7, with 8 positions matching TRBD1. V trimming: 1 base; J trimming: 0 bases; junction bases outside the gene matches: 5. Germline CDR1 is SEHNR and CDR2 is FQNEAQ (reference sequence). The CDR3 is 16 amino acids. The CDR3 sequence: CASSLDGTGTSYEQYF. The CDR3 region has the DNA TGTGCCAGCAGCTTAGATGGGACAGGAACCTCCTACGAGCAGTACTTC.

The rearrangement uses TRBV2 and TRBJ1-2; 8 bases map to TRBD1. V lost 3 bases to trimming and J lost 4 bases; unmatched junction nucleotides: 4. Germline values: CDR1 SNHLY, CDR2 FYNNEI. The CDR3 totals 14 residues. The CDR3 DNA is TGTGCCAGCAGTGAGTTGGGACAGGCCTATGGCTACACCTTC. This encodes CASSELGQAYGYTF.

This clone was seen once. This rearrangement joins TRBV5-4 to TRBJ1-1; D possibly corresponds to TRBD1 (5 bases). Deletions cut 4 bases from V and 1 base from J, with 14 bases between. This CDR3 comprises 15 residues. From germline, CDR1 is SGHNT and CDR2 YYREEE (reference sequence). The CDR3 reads CASSAWGGWNTEAFF. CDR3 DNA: TGTGCCAGCAGCGCGTGGGGCGGATGGAACACTGAAGCTTTCTTT.

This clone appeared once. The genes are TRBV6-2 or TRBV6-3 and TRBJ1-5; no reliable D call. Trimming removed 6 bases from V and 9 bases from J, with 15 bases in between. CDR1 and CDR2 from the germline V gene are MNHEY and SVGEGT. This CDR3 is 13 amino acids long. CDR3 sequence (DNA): TGTGCCAGCAGCAATCCCTTCCCCGGGCCCCAGCATTTT. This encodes CASSNPFPGPQHF.

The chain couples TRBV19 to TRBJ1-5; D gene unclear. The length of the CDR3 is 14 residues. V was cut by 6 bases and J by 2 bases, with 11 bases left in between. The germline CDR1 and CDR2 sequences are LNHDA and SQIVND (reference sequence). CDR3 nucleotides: TGTGCCAGTAGGAAGGAGGGAGGCAATCAGCCCCAGCATTTT. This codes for CASRKEGGNQPQHF.

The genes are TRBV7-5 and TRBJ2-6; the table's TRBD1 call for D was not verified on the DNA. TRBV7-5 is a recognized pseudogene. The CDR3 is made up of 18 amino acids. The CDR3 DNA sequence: TGTGCCAGAATCCCCCGGGACAGGGTAAAGTCTGGGGCCAACGTCCTGACTTTC. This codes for CARIPRDRVKSGANVLTF.

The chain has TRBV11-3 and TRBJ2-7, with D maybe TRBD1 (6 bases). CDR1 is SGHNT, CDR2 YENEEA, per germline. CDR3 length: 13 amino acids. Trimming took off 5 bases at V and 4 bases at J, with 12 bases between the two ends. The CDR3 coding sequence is TGTGCCAGCAGCCCAGGGGCTGTTTACGAGCAGTACTTC. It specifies CASSPGAVYEQYF.

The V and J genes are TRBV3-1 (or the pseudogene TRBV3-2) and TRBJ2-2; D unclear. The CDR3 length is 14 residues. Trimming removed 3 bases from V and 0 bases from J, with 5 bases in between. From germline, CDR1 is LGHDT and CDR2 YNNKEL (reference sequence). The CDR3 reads CASSHYANTGELFF. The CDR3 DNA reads TGTGCCAGCAGCCATTATGCGAACACCGGGGAGCTGTTTTTT.